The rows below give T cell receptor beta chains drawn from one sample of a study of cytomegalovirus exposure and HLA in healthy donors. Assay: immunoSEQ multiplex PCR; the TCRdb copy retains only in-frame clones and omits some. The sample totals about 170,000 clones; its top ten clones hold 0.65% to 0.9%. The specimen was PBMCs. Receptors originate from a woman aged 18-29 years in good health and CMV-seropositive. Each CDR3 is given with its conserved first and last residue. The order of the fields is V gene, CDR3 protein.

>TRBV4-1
CASSQDRGEGVNEQFF
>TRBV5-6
CASSLGAQGANYYEQYF
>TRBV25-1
CASSESGGLYEQYF
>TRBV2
CASKPDSGYNEQFF
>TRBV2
CASRDTGSQPQHF
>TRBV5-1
CASSARDRGWNEQYF
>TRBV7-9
CASSSGYQPQHF
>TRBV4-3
CASSQDTGGDYGYTF
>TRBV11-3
CASSFSRDRLYNEQFF
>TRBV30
CAWNYLQGVNTEAFF
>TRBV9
CASTASGGGEYNEQFF
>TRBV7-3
CASSLMGGGATYEQYF
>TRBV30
CAWSGSFTYNEQFF
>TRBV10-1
CASSGQANTGELFF
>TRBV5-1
CASSLVGTSSPQETQYF
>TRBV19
CASSIDRGSYNEQFF
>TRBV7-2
CASSFSGGNTGELFF
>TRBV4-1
CASSSGEVTDTQYF
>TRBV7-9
CASSSRSSGGTGELFF
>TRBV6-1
CASSATGGRTEAFF
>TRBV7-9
CASSSGWVAGTDTQYF
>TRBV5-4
CASSLDGGGRGTDTQYF
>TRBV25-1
CASTGAGDGGGELFF
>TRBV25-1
CASSGTVDNTGELFF
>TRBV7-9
CASSFSQGRTEAFF
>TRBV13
CASSSRTGLYGYTF
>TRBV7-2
CAAGSGSGNTIYF
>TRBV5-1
CASNTGASGDLTNTQYF
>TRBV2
CASSEVLDPRLAGREQYF
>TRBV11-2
CASSLARGGGGYTF
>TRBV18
CASSMTSGERDTQYF
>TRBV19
CASRWTSGAFGELFF
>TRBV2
CASRDRGVVYEQYF
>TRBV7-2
CASSLETGGTEAFF
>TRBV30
CAWSPLDRRNTEAFF
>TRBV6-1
CATNNLGAGYGYTF
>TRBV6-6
CASKGTGDSYEQYF
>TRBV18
CASSPTVNTEAFF
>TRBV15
CATSTPFDSEAFF
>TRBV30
CAWTANRGHTF
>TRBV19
CASSTPHRGNEKLFF
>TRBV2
CASKNRVSGNTIYF
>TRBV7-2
CASSPGIGSTGELFF
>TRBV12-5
CATRPRDQETQYF
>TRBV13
CASSPRDYSNEQFF
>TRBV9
CASSVEGAGELFF
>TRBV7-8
CASSSGTGIGETQYF
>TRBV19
CASSRRERAASYNEQFF
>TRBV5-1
CASSLESRPGVPTEAFF
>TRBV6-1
CANSEGLAGTYEQYF
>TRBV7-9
CASSGYQRGSYEQYF
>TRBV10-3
CAIRMDRDPEAFF
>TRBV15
CATSRDYPGDTQYF
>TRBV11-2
CASSYLLRDMEAFF
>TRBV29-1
CSVVAGLLYNEQFF
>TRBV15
CATRTSGSTDTQYF
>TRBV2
CASSQGPEAFF